Shown below are 26 T cell receptor beta chains from a single sample sequenced in a study of OX40 agonist ivuxolimab in advanced cancers. The data were produced by immunoSEQ multiplex PCR, yet TCRdb's version contains in-frame clones alone and is incomplete. The table has 65,000 to 75,000 clones, 80% to 90% seen once. The specimen comprised CD4+ or CD8+ T cells sorted from blood, sampled in a trial of the OX40 agonist ivuxolimab. The receptor set was obtained from an adult with an advanced solid tumor such as melanoma, head and neck, liver or kidney cancer.

The rearrangement links TRBV28 to TRBJ2-5; D remains ambiguous. This CDR3 region has 11 residues. Germline lookup yields CDR1 MDHEN and CDR2 SYDVKM. V lost 6 bases and J 5 bases, leaving 7 bases between the germline ends. CDR3 nucleotides: TGTGCCAGCAGGCGTTACGAGACCCAGTACTTC. Translated, it gives CASRRYETQYF. Complete variable domain (other parts from reference TRBV28 and TRBJ2-5): DVKVTQSSRYLVKRTGEKVFLECVQDMDHENMFWYRQDPGLGLRLIYFSYDVKMKEKGDIPEGYSVSREKKERFSLILESASTNQTSMYLCASRRYETQYFGPGTRLLVL.

This clone was detected once. V usage is TRBV6-1 and J usage is TRBJ1-5, with 7 bases aligning to TRBD1. CDR1 and CDR2 from the germline V gene are MNHNS and SASEGT. The J segment lost 2 bases and the V segment lost 6 bases, leaving 7 bases of the junction unmatched. The CDR3 length is 15 residues. The CDR3 DNA reads TGTGCCAGCAGGGAGACAGGGAAGGGCAATCAGCCCCAGCATTTT. Its protein product is CASRETGKGNQPQHF.

The chain is built from TRBV7-3 and TRBJ1-1; maybe TRBD1 (5 bases). This CDR3 has 15 amino acids. The germline V gene has CDR1 SGHTA and CDR2 FQGTGA. V lost 4 bases and J lost 1, with 13 bases in between. This CDR3 is CASSSSGLKNTEAFF. In nucleotides, the CDR3 is TGTGCCAGCAGCTCATCAGGGTTAAAGAACACTGAAGCTTTCTTT.

The chain combines TRBV27 with TRBJ2-5, with a possible D match to TRBD1 (5 bases). CDR3 length: 15 amino acids. With 0 bases removed from V and 2 bases from J, the gap between germline ends came to 10 bases. The germline CDR1 and CDR2 sequences are MNHEY and SMNVEV (reference sequence). CDR3 DNA sequence: TGTGCCAGCAGTTTATCCAGGGCCGGTCAAGAGACCCAGTACTTC. This codes for CASSLSRAGQETQYF.

The chain recombines TRBV28 with TRBJ1-1; a weak D match, TRBD1 (5 bases). Per the germline V gene, CDR1 is MDHEN and CDR2 is SYDVKM. The V and J ends lost 7 bases and 5 bases respectively, with 14 bases between them. This CDR3 spans 13 amino acids. For the CDR3, the DNA is TGTGCCAGCACCCAGGGATACAGGACTGAAGCTTTCTTT. This sequence encodes CASTQGYRTEAFF.

This chain connects TRBV28 to TRBJ1-4; 7 bases match TRBD1. V lost 5 bases and J lost 5; bases outside the gene matches: 8. Germline V CDR1 and CDR2: MDHEN, SYDVKM. There are 15 residues in the CDR3. The CDR3: CASSPTGEVNEKLFF. Written as DNA, the CDR3 is TGTGCCAGCAGTCCTACAGGGGAAGTAAATGAAAAACTGTTTTTT.

V is TRBV6-6 and J is TRBJ1-6; 7 nucleotides align to TRBD1. J was trimmed by 11 bases and V by 5 bases; bases with no gene match: 3. Germline CDR1 reads MNHNY; CDR2 reads SVGAGI (reference sequence). The CDR3 spans 12 residues. The CDR3 bases are TGTGCCAGCAGTCTCACAGGGGCACCCCTCCACTTT. Amino acid sequence: CASSLTGAPLHF.

This sequence joins TRBV6-5 and TRBJ2-5; D is possibly TRBD1 (5 bases). Germline V gene sequence: CDR1 MNHEY, CDR2 SVGAGI. This CDR3 is 14 amino acids long. Trimming shortened V by 11 bases and J by 5 bases, and 21 bases separated the two germline ends. CDR3 residues: CAPKGSRRKETQYF. The CDR3 DNA reads TGTGCCCCCAAGGGGTCCCGACGGAAGGAGACCCAGTACTTC.

This clone is termed medium-sized (0.01 to 0.1%). The chain employs TRBV30 and TRBJ1-5; 7 nucleotides match TRBD1. The CDR3 consists of 14 residues. Per the germline V gene, CDR1 is GTSNPN and CDR2 is SVGIG (reference sequence). The trim removed 0 bases at V and 6 bases at J, leaving 5 bases unmatched. CDR3 in DNA: TGTGCCTGGAGTGTACAAGGGGGCAGTCAGCCCCAGCATTTT. Translated, it gives CAWSVQGGSQPQHF.

This sequence joins TRBV12-5 and TRBJ2-1; D may correspond to TRBD1 or TRBD2 (5 bases each). The germline V gene encodes CDR1 LGHNT and CDR2 FRNRAP. The CDR3 is 16 amino acids. V dropped 5 bases and J dropped 9 bases, with 23 bases sitting between them. This chain's CDR3 is CASGPTLGVWFGEQFF. The CDR3 region has the DNA TGTGCTAGTGGTCCAACCTTGGGGGTTTGGTTTGGTGAGCAGTTCTTC.

This rearrangement joins TRBV18 to TRBJ2-5; D is perhaps TRBD1 or TRBD2 (5 bases each). Between the trimmed V and J ends, which lost 4 bases and 1 base, there was a span of 13 bases. Germline CDR1 reads KGHSH; CDR2 reads LQKENI. The CDR3 loop spans 15 amino acids. The CDR3 spells CASSLAGTPQETQYF. Here the CDR3 DNA reads TGTGCCAGCTCACTAGCCGGGACGCCCCAAGAGACCCAGTACTTC.

The chain employs TRBV4-2 and TRBJ1-2, with D perhaps matching TRBD1 (6 bases). V was clipped by 2 bases and J by 4 bases, with 11 bases between them. CDR3 length equals 14 residues. Germline V gene data show CDR1 as LGHNA and CDR2 as YNFKEQ. CDR3 sequence: CASSQPDRGYGYTF. The CDR3 DNA is TGTGCCAGCAGCCAACCGGACAGAGGCTATGGCTACACCTTC.

The chain recombines TRBV4-1 with TRBJ2-3; 8 positions agree with TRBD2. From germline, CDR1 is MGHRA and CDR2 YSYEKL. CDR3 length equals 17 residues. J gave up 4 bases and V 2 bases, and 11 bases lay outside the gene matches. The CDR3 protein is CASSQSPGTRMADTQYF. In DNA form, the CDR3 reads TGCGCCAGCAGCCAAAGCCCCGGGACTAGGATGGCAGATACGCAGTATTTT.

The V call is TRBV18, the J call TRBJ1-3, with D uncertain. The length of the CDR3 is 16 residues. Per germline, CDR1 KGHSH and CDR2 LQKENI. V was pared by 2 bases and J by 0 bases, with 11 bases between. The CDR3 spells CASSPTQAYSGNTIYF. DNA of the CDR3: TGTGCCAGCTCACCAACGCAGGCCTACTCTGGAAACACCATATATTTT.

V is TRBV14 and J is TRBJ2-3; 7 bases are shared with TRBD2. V lost 0 bases and J lost 2; bases outside the gene matches: 5. The CDR3 is made up of 16 amino acids. Germline V gene lookup returns CDR1 SGHDN and CDR2 FVKESK. The CDR3 region has the DNA TGTGCCAGCAGCCAAGATCTCGGGACTATCACAGATACGCAGTATTTT. It yields the protein CASSQDLGTITDTQYF.

This chain connects TRBV11-3 to TRBJ2-2; 7 bases are a match to TRBD2. In germline, CDR1 is SGHNT, CDR2 YENEEA. The V and J ends lost 6 bases and 3 bases, in that order; junction bases with no gene match: 4. CDR3 length equals 14 residues. The CDR3 spells CASRFAGDTGELFF. CDR3 nucleotides: TGTGCCAGCAGGTTCGCGGGGGACACCGGGGAGCTGTTTTTT.

V usage is TRBV7-9 and J usage is TRBJ2-2; TRBD2 might be the D (5 bases). The V end was cut by 7 bases, the J end by 10 bases, with 16 bases between. Germline V CDR1 and CDR2: SEHNR, FQNEAQ (reference sequence). The CDR3 is made up of 13 amino acids. This CDR3 is CASNMVVRAELFF. The CDR3 nucleotides read TGTGCCAGCAACATGGTAGTGCGGGCGGAGCTGTTTTTT.

CDR3 DNA sequence: TGTGCCACCAGCAGAGATTTGGTCGGGGGGGGGAGGCCCTATGGCTACACCTTC. It translates to CATSRDLVGGGRPYGYTF. The chain recombines TRBV15 with TRBJ1-2; D perhaps matches TRBD1 (5 bases). Germline V lookup: CDR1 LNHNV, CDR2 YYDKDF (reference sequence). The CDR3 is 18 amino acids. Trimming pared 0 bases from V and 4 bases from J, leaving 21 bases between. Together with reference TRBV15 and TRBJ1-2, the CDR3 gives the full variable domain: DAMVIQNPRYQVTQFGKPVTLSCSQTLNHNVMYWYQQKSSQAPKLLFHYYDKDFNNEADTPDNFQSRRPNTSFCFLDIRSPGLGDTAMYLCATSRDLVGGGRPYGYTFGSGTRLTVV.

This clone was counted only a few times. The chain has TRBV28 and TRBJ1-6, with TRBD1 identical over 10 bases. The CDR3 is 16 residues long. V gave up 3 bases and J gave up 8 bases; unmatched junction bases: 7. CDR1 MDHEN and CDR2 SYDVKM come from the germline V gene. The CDR3 DNA follows: TGTGCCAGCAGTTTTTCGGGGGGACAGGGGTATTCACCCCTCCACTTT. Amino acid sequence: CASSFSGGQGYSPLHF.

The chain couples TRBV6-1 to TRBJ2-7; possible D gene TRBD2, 7 bases. The CDR3 consists of 14 residues. Germline CDR1 is MNHNS and CDR2 is SASEGT. V was pared by 5 bases and J by 7 bases, with 18 bases between. As DNA, the CDR3 is TGTGCCAGCAGTATGTCAGGGGAGGGAAAAGAGCAGTACTTC. It encodes CASSMSGEGKEQYF.

The V gene is TRBV29-1, the J gene TRBJ2-7; either TRBD1 or TRBD2 may supply D (5 bases each). Per the germline V gene, CDR1 is SQVTM and CDR2 is ANQGSEA. This CDR3 comprises 13 residues. V dropped 4 bases and J dropped 7 bases, with 17 bases sitting between them. CDR3 sequence (DNA): TGCAGCGTTGGCTCTACGAGGGGTGAGGAGCAGTACTTC. Protein: CSVGSTRGEEQYF.

V gene TRBV14 combines with J gene TRBJ2-5; D remains unclear. Trimming left V 4 bases short and J 6 bases short, with 12 bases between. CDR1 and CDR2 (germline): SGHDN, FVKESK. CDR3 size: 13 residues. Here the CDR3 DNA reads TGTGCCAGCAGCCCACAAGGGATACAGACCCAGTACTTC. Protein: CASSPQGIQTQYF.

This clone was counted a single time. V usage is TRBV18 and J usage is TRBJ1-3; unclear D gene. The V and J ends lost 2 bases and 0 bases respectively, with 5 bases between them. CDR3 length: 14 amino acids. Germline CDR1 is KGHSH and CDR2 is LQKENI. The CDR3 DNA reads TGTGCCAGCTCACCATTAATCTCTGGAAACACCATATATTTT. It translates to CASSPLISGNTIYF.

The chain links TRBV5-1 to TRBJ1-2, with D uncertain. Germline V gene data show CDR1 as SGHRS and CDR2 as YFSETQ. This CDR3 spans 14 amino acids. V was cut by 4 bases and J by 2 bases, with 12 bases left in between. CDR3 in DNA: TGCGCCAGCAGCCAAGCTTCTAGGAACTATGGCTACACCTTC. Its translation is CASSQASRNYGYTF.

This clone occurred once. The V gene is TRBV28, the J gene TRBJ1-2; TRBD1 aligns across 7 bases. Germline CDR1 is MDHEN and CDR2 is SYDVKM. The CDR3 extends over 14 amino acids. V trimming: 2 bases; J trimming: 2 bases; junction bases outside the gene matches: 2. CDR3 in amino acids: CASSLPTGNYGYTF. DNA of the CDR3: TGTGCCAGCAGTTTACCGACAGGGAACTATGGCTACACCTTC.

This clone was seen a few times. The V call is TRBV18, the J call TRBJ1-2; 7 positions agree with TRBD1. CDR1 and CDR2 from the germline V gene are KGHSH and LQKENI. Trimming cost V 6 bases and J 8 bases; bases outside gene matches: 15. The CDR3 is 15 residues long. As DNA, the CDR3 is TGTGCCAGCTCCCCCAACCTCGGGACAGTACAAGGCTACACCTTC. Translated: CASSPNLGTVQGYTF. The full variable domain, completed using reference TRBV18 and TRBJ1-2, is NAGVMQNPRHLVRRRGQEARLRCSPMKGHSHVYWYRQLPEEGLKFMVYLQKENIIDESGMPKERFSAEFPKEGPSILRIQQVVRGDSAAYFCASSPNLGTVQGYTFGSGTRLTVV.